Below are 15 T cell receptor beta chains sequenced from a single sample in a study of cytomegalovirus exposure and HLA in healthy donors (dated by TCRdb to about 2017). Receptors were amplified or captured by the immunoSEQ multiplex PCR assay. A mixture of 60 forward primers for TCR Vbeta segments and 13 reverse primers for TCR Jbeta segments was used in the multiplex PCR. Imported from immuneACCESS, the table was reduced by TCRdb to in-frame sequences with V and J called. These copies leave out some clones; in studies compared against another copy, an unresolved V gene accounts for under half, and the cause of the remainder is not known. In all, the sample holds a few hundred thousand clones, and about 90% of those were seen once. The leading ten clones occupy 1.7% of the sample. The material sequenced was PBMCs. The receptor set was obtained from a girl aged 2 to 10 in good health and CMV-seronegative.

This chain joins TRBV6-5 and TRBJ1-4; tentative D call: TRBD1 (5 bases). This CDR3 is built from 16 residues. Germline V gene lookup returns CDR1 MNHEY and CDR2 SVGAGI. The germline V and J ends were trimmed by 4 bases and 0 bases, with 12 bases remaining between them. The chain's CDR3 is CASSSLGGSTNEKLFF. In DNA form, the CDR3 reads TGTGCCAGCAGTTCCTTGGGGGGGTCAACTAATGAAAAACTGTTTTTT.

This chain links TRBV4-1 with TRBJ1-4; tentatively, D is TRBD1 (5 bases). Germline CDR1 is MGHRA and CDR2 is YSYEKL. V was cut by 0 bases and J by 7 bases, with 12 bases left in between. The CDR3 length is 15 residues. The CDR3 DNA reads TGCGCCAGCAGCCAAGAAAGGGGCCTTTTTGAAAAACTGTTTTTT. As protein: CASSQERGLFEKLFF.

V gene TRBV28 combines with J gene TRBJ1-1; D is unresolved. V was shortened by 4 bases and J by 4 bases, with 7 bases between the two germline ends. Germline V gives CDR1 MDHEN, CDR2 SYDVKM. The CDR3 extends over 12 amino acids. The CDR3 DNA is TGTGCCAGCAGTTCCCTGCGCACTGAAGCTTTCTTT. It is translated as CASSSLRTEAFF.

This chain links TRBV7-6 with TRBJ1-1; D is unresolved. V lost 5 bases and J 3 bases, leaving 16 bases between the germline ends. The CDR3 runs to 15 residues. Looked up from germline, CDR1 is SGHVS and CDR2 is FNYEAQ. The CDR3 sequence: CASSPGGVTDTEAFF. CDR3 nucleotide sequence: TGTGCCAGCAGCCCGGGCGGGGTAACGGACACTGAAGCTTTCTTT.

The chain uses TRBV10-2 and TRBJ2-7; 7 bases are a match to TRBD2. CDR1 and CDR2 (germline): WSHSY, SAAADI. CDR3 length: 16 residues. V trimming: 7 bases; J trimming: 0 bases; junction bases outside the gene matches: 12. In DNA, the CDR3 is TGCGCCAGCACCCTCGGGGCGGGAGTGAACTCCTACGAGCAGTACTTC. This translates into CASTLGAGVNSYEQYF.

This CDR3 reads CASSLAGGEQFF. The DNA for the CDR3 is TGTGCCAGCAGTTTAGCAGGAGGTGAGCAGTTCTTC. The gene calls are TRBV28 and TRBJ2-1; possible D gene TRBD2, 5 bases. The germline V gene has CDR1 MDHEN and CDR2 SYDVKM. CDR3 size: 12 residues. Trimming took 2 bases from V and 9 from J, leaving 8 bases between them.

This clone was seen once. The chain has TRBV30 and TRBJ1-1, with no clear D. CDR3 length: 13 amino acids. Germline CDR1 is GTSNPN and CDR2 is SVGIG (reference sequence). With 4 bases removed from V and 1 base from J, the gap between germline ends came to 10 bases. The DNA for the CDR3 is TGTGCCTGGATTGGTCTCAGGAACACTGAAGCTTTCTTT. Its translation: CAWIGLRNTEAFF.

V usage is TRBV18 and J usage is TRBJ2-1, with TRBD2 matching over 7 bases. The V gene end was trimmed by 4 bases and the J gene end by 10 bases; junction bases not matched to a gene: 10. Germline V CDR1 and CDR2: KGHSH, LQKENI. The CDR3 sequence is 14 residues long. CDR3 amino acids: CASSQASGGGEQFF. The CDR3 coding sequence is TGTGCCAGCTCACAGGCTTCCGGCGGGGGAGAGCAGTTCTTC.

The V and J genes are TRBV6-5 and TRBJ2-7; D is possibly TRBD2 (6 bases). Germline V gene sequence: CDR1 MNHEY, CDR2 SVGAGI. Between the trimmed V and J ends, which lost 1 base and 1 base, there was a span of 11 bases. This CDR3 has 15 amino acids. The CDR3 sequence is CASSYYSGPSYEQYF. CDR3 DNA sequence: TGTGCCAGCAGTTACTATAGCGGACCGTCCTACGAGCAGTACTTC.

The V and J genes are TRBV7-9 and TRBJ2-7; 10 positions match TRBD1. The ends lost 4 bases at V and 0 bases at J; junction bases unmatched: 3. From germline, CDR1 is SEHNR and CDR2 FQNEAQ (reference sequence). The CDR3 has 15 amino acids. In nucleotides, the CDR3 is TGTGCCAGCAGCTCTGGACAGGGGGGCTCCTACGAGCAGTACTTC. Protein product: CASSSGQGGSYEQYF.

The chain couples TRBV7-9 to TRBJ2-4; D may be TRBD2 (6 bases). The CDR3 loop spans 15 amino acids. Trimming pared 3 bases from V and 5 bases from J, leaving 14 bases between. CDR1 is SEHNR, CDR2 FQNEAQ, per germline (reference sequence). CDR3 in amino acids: CASSLTGTGENIQYF. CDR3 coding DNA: TGTGCCAGCAGCTTGACCGGGACGGGGGAAAACATTCAGTACTTC.

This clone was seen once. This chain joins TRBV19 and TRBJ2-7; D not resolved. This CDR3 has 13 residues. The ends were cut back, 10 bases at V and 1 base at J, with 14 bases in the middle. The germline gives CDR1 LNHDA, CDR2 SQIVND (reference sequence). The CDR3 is CATQHPPSYEQYF. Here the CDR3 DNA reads TGTGCCACCCAACACCCGCCTTCCTACGAGCAGTACTTC.

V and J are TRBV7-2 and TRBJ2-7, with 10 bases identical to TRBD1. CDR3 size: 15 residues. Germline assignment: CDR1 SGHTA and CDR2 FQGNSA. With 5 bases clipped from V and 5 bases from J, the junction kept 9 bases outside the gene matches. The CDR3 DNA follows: TGTGCCAGCAGCCTAAGACAGGGGGCTACCCACGAGCAGTACTTC. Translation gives CASSLRQGATHEQYF.

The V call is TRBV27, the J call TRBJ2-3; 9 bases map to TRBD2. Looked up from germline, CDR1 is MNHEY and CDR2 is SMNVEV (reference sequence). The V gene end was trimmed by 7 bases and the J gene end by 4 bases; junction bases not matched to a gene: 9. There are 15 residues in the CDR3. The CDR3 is CASKTSGGLPDTQYF. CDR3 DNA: TGTGCCAGCAAGACTAGCGGAGGACTCCCAGATACGCAGTATTTT.

In nucleotides, the CDR3 is TGTGCCATCAGTAGACTAGCTTCCTACGAGCAGTACTTC. It is translated as CAISRLASYEQYF. This sequence joins TRBV10-3 and TRBJ2-5; 7 bases agree with TRBD2. TRBJ2-7 explains the end of the DNA better; the J call may be wrong. Per the germline V gene, CDR1 is ENHRY and CDR2 is SYGVKD. The CDR3 loop spans 13 amino acids.